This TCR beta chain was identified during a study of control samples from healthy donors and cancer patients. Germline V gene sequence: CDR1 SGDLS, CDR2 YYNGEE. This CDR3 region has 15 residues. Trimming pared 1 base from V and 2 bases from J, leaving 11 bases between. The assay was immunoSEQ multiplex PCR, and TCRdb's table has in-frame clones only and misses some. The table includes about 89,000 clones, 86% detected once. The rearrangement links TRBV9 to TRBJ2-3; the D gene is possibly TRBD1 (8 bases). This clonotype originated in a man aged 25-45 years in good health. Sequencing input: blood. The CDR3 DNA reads TGTGCCAGCAGCGTAACAGGGGGGGCCACAGATACGCAGTATTTT. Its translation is CASSVTGGATDTQYF.